These 15 T cell receptor beta chains came from one sample sequenced in a study of blood T cell repertoires in COVID-19. TCRdb's table, derived via immunoSEQ multiplex PCR, lists solely in-frame clones and lacks some. The table has 250,000 to 300,000 clones, about 89% seen once. The sample consisted of peripheral blood. These TCRs come from a middle-aged man with acute or convalescent COVID-19.

This chain uses TRBV6-1 with TRBJ2-1, with D maybe TRBD2 (6 bases). Germline assignment: CDR1 MNHNS and CDR2 SASEGT. The CDR3 runs 11 residues. The ends were cut back, 2 bases at V and 12 bases at J, with 8 bases in the middle. The CDR3 DNA follows: TGTGCCAGCAGTGAAAGGGGACTGCAGTTCTTC. This translates into CASSERGLQFF.

In DNA, the CDR3 is TGTGCCAGCAGCGCAGACAGGGCCTTCACCTTCTATGGCTACACCTTC. It specifies CASSADRAFTFYGYTF. The chain employs TRBV7-9 and TRBJ1-2; 7 bases line up with TRBD1. With 5 bases clipped from V and 4 bases from J, the junction kept 13 bases outside the gene matches. From germline, CDR1 is SEHNR and CDR2 FQNEAQ (reference sequence). The length of the CDR3 is 16 residues.

This clone appeared a few times. This chain links TRBV6-5 with TRBJ1-6; D may be TRBD1 (6 bases). The germline gives CDR1 MNHEY, CDR2 SVGAGI. Between the trimmed V and J ends, which lost 7 bases and 7 bases, there was a span of 11 bases. This CDR3 has 13 amino acids. This chain's CDR3 is CASMFRGNSPLHF. CDR3 bases: TGTGCCAGCATGTTCAGGGGAAATTCACCCCTCCACTTT.

The J gene is TRBJ2-5, the V gene TRBV30, with 9 bases aligning to TRBD2. CDR3 length: 14 residues. J lost 5 bases, V lost 2 bases, and 6 bases had no gene match. Germline-derived CDR1 and CDR2 are GTSNPN and SVGIG (reference sequence). The CDR3 DNA sequence: TGTGCCTGGAGTAGGCGGGGGGGCCCCGAGACCCAGTACTTC. Amino acids: CAWSRRGGPETQYF.

This chain connects TRBV29-1 to TRBJ2-5; 11 nucleotides line up with TRBD1. Germline V gene data show CDR1 as SQVTM and CDR2 as ANQGSEA. V trimming: 4 bases; J trimming: 7 bases; junction bases outside the gene matches: 14. CDR3 length: 16 amino acids. CDR3 in amino acids: CSVGATGTGGSGTQYF. In DNA form, the CDR3 reads TGCAGCGTTGGGGCCACCGGGACAGGGGGATCAGGGACCCAGTACTTC.

V gene TRBV21-1 combines with J gene TRBJ2-4; the table assigns TRBD2, which was not confirmed against the DNA. TRBV21-1 is reported as a pseudogene. The CDR3 runs 15 residues. The CDR3: CASSKVEGVGNIQYF. CDR3 nucleotides: TGTGCCAGCAGCAAAGTAGAGGGTGTGGGGAACATTCAGTACTTC.

This clone has only one observation. V and J are TRBV4-2 and TRBJ1-2, with D possibly being TRBD1 (5 bases). This CDR3 comprises 13 residues. Deletions cut 5 bases from V and 0 bases from J, with 7 bases between. Germline assignment: CDR1 LGHNA and CDR2 YNFKEQ. The CDR3 reads CASSGGSNYGYTF. As DNA, the CDR3 is TGTGCCAGCAGCGGGGGGTCTAACTATGGCTACACCTTC.

The chain has TRBV11-1 and TRBJ1-6; TRBD1 matches at 7 bases. The V segment lost 3 bases and the J segment 7 bases; nucleotides outside the gene matches: 6. The CDR3 is 15 residues long. Germline CDR1 and CDR2: SGHAT and FQDESV (reference sequence). This CDR3 is CASSLNRGRNSPLHF. In DNA, the CDR3 is TGTGCCAGCAGCTTGAACAGGGGTCGAAATTCACCCCTCCACTTT.

The rearrangement uses TRBV21-1 and TRBJ1-3; the listed D gene, TRBD1, was not tested against the DNA. TRBV21-1 is deemed a pseudogene. There are 15 residues in the CDR3. The CDR3 reads CASSIWALSGNTIYF. DNA of the CDR3: TGTGCCAGCAGCATATGGGCCCTCTCTGGAAACACCATATATTTT.

The chain recombines TRBV5-1 with TRBJ1-1; D not resolved. The CDR3 runs 12 residues. The V end lost 8 bases, the J end lost 6 bases, and 14 bases lay between the germline ends. CDR1 is SGHRS and CDR2 is YFSETQ in the germline V gene. DNA of the CDR3: TGCGCCAGAGCCAATGAGGGCCCTGAAGCTTTCTTT. Amino acid sequence: CARANEGPEAFF.

The chain combines TRBV30 with TRBJ1-3, with D hard to call. CDR1 is GTSNPN and CDR2 is SVGIG in the germline V gene (reference sequence). The CDR3 is 14 residues long. V shed 0 bases and J shed 0 bases, with 6 bases lying between them. CDR3 protein: CAWSVNYSGNTIYF. The CDR3 bases are TGTGCCTGGAGTGTTAACTACTCTGGAAACACCATATATTTT.

This clone has more than one count but fewer than ten. The rearrangement joins TRBV19 to TRBJ2-7; 9 nucleotides align to TRBD1. CDR3 length: 13 residues. Germline V gene data show CDR1 as LNHDA and CDR2 as SQIVND (reference sequence). The J segment lost 3 bases and the V segment lost 5 bases, leaving 2 bases of the junction unmatched. The CDR3 bases are TGTGCCAGTAGTGTGGACAGGGGCTACGAGCAGTACTTC. Its translation is CASSVDRGYEQYF. Based on the CDR3 plus reference TRBV19 and TRBJ2-7, the full variable domain is DGGITQSPKYLFRKEGQNVTLSCEQNLNHDAMYWYRQDPGQGLRLIYYSQIVNDFQKGDIAEGYSVSREKKESFPLTVTSAQKNPTAFYLCASSVDRGYEQYFGPGTRLTVT.

The rearrangement uses TRBV5-6 and TRBJ2-1, with a weak D call TRBD1 (5 bases). Trimming removed 5 bases from V and 7 bases from J, with 10 bases in between. CDR3 size: 12 residues. From germline, CDR1 is SGHDT and CDR2 YYEEEE. The CDR3 here is CASRTQGNEQFF. CDR3 DNA: TGTGCCAGCAGGACCCAGGGAAATGAGCAGTTCTTC.

The gene calls are TRBV5-4 and TRBJ2-6; TRBD1 might be the D (6 bases). Germline CDR1 reads SGHNT; CDR2 reads YYREEE (reference sequence). V was pared by 3 bases and J by 1 base, with 8 bases between. The CDR3 sequence is 15 residues long. As DNA, the CDR3 is TGTGCCAGCAGCTACGGGACATCTGGGGCCAACGTCCTGACTTTC. Translating it yields CASSYGTSGANVLTF.

V is TRBV7-9 and J is TRBJ2-5; the D gene is possibly TRBD2 (6 bases). The V and J ends lost 5 bases and 5 bases respectively, with 12 bases between them. The CDR3 runs to 13 residues. Germline-derived CDR1 and CDR2 are SEHNR and FQNEAQ (reference sequence). The CDR3 spells CASSTGVGETQYF. The CDR3 DNA is TGTGCCAGCAGCACGGGGGTAGGCGAGACCCAGTACTTC. Full variable domain (missing parts from reference TRBV7-9 and TRBJ2-5): DTGVSQNPRHKITKRGQNVTFRCDPISEHNRLYWYRQTLGQGPEFLTYFQNEAQLEKSRLLSDRFSAERPKGSFSTLEIQRTEQGDSAMYLCASSTGVGETQYFGPGTRLLVL.